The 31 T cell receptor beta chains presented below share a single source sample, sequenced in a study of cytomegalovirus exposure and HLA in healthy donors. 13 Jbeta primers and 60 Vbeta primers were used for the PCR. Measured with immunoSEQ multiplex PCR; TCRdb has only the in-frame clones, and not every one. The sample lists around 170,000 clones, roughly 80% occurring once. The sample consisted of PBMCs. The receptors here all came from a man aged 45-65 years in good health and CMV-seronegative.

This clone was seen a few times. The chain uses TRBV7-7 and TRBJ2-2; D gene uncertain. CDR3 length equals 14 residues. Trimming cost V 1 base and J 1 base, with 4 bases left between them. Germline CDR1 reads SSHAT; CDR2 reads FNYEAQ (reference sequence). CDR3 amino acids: CASSLGQNTGELFF. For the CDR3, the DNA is TGTGCCAGCAGCTTAGGGCAGAACACCGGGGAGCTGTTTTTT.

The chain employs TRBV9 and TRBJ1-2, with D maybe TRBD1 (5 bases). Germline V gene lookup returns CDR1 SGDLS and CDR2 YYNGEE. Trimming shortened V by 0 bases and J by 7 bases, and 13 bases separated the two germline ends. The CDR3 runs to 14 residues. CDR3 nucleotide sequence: TGTGCCAGCAGCGTAGACAGGTCCGATGGTGGCTACACCTTC. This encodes CASSVDRSDGGYTF.

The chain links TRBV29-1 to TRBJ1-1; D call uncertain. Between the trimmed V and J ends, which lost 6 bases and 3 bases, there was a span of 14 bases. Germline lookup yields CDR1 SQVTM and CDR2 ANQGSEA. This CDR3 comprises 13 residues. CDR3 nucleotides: TGCAGCGTCAGAGGAATGATGGACACTGAAGCTTTCTTT. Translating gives CSVRGMMDTEAFF.

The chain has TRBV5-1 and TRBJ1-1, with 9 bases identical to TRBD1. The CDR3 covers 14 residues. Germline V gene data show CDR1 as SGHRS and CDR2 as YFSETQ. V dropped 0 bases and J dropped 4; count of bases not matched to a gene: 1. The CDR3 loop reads CASSLDRGLTEAFF. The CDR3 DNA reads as TGCGCCAGCAGCTTGGACAGGGGGCTCACTGAAGCTTTCTTT.

As DNA, the CDR3 is TGCGCCAGCAGCTTTTCTGGCGGGGGGGCCTTCGGGGAGCTGTTTTTT. Protein sequence: CASSFSGGGAFGELFF. The V and J genes are TRBV5-1 and TRBJ2-2; TRBD2 aligns across 9 bases. This CDR3 has 16 residues. Germline lookup yields CDR1 SGHRS and CDR2 YFSETQ. V trimming: 2 bases; J trimming: 7 bases; junction bases outside the gene matches: 9.

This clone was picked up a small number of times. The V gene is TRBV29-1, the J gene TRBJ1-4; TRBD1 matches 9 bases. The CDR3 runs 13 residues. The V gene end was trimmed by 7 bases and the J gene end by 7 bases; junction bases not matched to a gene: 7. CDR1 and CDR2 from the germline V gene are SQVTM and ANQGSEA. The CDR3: CSAWRTGVEKLFF. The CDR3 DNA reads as TGCAGCGCCTGGAGGACAGGGGTTGAAAAACTGTTTTTT.

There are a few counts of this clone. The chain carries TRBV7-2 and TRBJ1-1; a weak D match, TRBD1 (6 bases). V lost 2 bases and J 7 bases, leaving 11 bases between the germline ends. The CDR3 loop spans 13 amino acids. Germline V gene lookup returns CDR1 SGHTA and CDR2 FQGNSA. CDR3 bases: TGTGCCAGCAGCTTAAGGGGGGGGGATGAAGCTTTCTTT. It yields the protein CASSLRGGDEAFF.

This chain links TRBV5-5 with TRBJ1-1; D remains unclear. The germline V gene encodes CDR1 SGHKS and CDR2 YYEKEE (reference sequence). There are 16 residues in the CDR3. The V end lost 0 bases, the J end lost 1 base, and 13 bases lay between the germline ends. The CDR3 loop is CASSLGAETANTEAFF. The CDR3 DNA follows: TGTGCCAGCAGCTTGGGGGCAGAGACGGCGAACACTGAAGCTTTCTTT.

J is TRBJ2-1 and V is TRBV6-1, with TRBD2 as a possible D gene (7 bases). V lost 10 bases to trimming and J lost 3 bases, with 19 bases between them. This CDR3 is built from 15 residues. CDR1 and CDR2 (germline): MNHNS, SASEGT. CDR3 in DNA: TGTGCCACCTTCAAGGGGGGGGCTGGCTACAATGAGCAGTTCTTC. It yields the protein CATFKGGAGYNEQFF.

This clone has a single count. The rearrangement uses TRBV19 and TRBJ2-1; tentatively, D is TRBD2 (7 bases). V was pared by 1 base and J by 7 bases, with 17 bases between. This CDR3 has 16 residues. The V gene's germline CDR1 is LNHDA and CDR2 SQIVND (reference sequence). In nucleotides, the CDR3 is TGTGCCAGTAGTATAGGGCGGGGGCCTGGCGAGAATGAGCAGTTCTTC. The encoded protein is CASSIGRGPGENEQFF.

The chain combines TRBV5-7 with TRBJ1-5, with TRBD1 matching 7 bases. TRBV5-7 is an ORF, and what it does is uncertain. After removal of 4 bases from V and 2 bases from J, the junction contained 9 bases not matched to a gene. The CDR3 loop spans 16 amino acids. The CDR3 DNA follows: TGTGCCAGCAGCCAATGGCCCGGGACAGGCAATCAGCCCCAGCATTTT. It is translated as CASSQWPGTGNQPQHF.

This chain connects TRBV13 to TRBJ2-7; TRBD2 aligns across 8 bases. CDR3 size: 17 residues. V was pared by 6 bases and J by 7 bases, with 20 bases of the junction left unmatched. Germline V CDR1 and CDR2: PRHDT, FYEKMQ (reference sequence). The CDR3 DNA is TGTGCCAGCAGTTACTGGAGCGGGGGCCTTGGACCGGGGGAGCAGTACTTC. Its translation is CASSYWSGGLGPGEQYF.

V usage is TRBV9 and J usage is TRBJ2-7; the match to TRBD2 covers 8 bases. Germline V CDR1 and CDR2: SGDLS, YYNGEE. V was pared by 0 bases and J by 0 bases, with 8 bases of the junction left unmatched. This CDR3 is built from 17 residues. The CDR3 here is CASSVGAGGSFSYEQYF. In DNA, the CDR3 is TGTGCCAGCAGCGTAGGGGCGGGGGGTTCGTTCTCCTACGAGCAGTACTTC. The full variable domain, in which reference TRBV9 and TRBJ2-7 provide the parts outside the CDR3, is DSGVTQTPKHLITATGQRVTLRCSPRSGDLSVYWYQQSLDQGLQFLIQYYNGEERAKGNILERFSAQQFPDLHSELNLSSLELGDSALYFCASSVGAGGSFSYEQYFGPGTRLTVT.

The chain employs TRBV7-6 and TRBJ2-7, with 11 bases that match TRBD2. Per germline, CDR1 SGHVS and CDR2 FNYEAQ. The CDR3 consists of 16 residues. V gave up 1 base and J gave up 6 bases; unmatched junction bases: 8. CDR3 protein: CASSLEIAGGISEQYF. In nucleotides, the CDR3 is TGTGCCAGCAGCTTAGAGATAGCGGGGGGGATTAGCGAGCAGTACTTC.

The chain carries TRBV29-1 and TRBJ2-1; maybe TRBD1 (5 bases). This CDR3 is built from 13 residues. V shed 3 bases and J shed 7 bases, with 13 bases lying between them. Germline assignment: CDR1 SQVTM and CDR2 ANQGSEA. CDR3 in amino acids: CSVERDPGNEQFF. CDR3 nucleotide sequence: TGCAGCGTTGAGAGAGACCCAGGGAATGAGCAGTTCTTC.

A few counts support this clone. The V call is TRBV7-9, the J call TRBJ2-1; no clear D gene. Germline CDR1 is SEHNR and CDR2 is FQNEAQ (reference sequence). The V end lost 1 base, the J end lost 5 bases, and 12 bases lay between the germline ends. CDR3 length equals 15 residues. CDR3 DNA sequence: TGTGCCAGCAGCTTAGAGCCCCCTTTCCACAATGAGCAGTTCTTC. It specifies CASSLEPPFHNEQFF.

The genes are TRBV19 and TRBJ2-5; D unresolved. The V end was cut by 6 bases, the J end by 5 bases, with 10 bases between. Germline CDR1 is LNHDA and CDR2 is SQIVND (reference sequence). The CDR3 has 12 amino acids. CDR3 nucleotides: TGTGCCAGTAGCGGAGTACCCGAGACCCAGTACTTC. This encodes CASSGVPETQYF. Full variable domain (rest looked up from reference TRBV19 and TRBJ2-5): DGGITQSPKYLFRKEGQNVTLSCEQNLNHDAMYWYRQDPGQGLRLIYYSQIVNDFQKGDIAEGYSVSREKKESFPLTVTSAQKNPTAFYLCASSGVPETQYFGPGTRLLVL.

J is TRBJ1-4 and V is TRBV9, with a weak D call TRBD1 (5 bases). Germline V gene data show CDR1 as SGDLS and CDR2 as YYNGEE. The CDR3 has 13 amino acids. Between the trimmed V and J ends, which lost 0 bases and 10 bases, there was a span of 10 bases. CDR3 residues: CASSVVQGGKLFF. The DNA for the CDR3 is TGTGCCAGCAGCGTAGTTCAGGGAGGAAAACTGTTTTTT.

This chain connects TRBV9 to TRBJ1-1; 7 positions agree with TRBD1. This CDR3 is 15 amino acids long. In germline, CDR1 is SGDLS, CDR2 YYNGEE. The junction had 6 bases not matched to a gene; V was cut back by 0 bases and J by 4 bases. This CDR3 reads CASSVVSGGPTEAFF. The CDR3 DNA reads TGTGCCAGCAGCGTAGTCTCAGGGGGACCCACTGAAGCTTTCTTT. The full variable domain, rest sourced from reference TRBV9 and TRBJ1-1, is DSGVTQTPKHLITATGQRVTLRCSPRSGDLSVYWYQQSLDQGLQFLIQYYNGEERAKGNILERFSAQQFPDLHSELNLSSLELGDSALYFCASSVVSGGPTEAFFGQGTRLTVV.

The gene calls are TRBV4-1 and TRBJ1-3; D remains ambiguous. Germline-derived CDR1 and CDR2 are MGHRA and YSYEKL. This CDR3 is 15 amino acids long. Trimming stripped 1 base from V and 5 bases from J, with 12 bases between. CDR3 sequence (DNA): TGCGCCAGCAGCCAAGCTCTCAGAGGGAGAAACACCATATATTTT. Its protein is CASSQALRGRNTIYF.

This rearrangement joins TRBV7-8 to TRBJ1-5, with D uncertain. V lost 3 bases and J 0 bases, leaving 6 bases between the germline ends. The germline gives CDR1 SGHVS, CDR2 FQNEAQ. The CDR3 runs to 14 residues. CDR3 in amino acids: CASSFQDSNQPQHF. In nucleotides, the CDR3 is TGTGCCAGCAGCTTCCAGGATAGCAATCAGCCCCAGCATTTT.

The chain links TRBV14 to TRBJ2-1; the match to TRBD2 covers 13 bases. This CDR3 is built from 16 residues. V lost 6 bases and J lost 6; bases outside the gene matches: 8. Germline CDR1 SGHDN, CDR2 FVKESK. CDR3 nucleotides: TGTGCCAGCAGTCTCCCCCGGACTAGCGGGGGCAATGAGCAGTTCTTC. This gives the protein CASSLPRTSGGNEQFF.

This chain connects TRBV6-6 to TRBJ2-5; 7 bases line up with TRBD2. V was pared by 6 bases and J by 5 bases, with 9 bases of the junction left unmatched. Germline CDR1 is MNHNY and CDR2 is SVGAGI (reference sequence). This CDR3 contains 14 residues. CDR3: CASRVRGKGETQYF. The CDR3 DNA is TGTGCCAGCAGGGTGCGGGGGAAGGGGGAGACCCAGTACTTC.

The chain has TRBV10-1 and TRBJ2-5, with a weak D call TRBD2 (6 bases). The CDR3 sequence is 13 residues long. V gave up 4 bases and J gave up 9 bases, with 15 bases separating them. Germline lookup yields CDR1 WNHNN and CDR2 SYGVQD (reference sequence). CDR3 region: CASSGRDLRAQYF. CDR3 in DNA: TGCGCCAGCAGTGGAAGGGACTTGAGGGCCCAGTACTTC.

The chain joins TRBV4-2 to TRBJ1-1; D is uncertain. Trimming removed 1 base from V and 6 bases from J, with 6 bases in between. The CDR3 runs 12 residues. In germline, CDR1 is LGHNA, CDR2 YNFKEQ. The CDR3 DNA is TGTGCCAGCAGCCAAGTCAGCGCTGAAGCTTTCTTT. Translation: CASSQVSAEAFF.

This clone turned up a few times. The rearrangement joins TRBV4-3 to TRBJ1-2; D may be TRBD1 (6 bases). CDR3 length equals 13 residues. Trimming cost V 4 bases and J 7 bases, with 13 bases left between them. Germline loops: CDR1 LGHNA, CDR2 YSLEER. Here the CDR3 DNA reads TGCGCCAGCAGCCGAACCGCAGGGGTTGGCTACACCTTC. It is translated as CASSRTAGVGYTF.

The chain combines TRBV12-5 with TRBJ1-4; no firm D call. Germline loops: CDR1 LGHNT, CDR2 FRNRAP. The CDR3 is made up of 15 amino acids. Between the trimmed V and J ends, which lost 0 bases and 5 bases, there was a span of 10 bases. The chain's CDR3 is CASGLVVGSNEKLFF. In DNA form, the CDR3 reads TGTGCTAGTGGTTTGGTAGTCGGGTCGAATGAAAAACTGTTTTTT. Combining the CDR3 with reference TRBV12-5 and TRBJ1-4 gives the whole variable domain DARVTQTPRHKVTEMGQEVTMRCQPILGHNTVFWYRQTMMQGLELLAYFRNRAPLDDSGMPKDRFSAEMPDATLATLKIQPSEPRDSAVYFCASGLVVGSNEKLFFGSGTQLSVL.

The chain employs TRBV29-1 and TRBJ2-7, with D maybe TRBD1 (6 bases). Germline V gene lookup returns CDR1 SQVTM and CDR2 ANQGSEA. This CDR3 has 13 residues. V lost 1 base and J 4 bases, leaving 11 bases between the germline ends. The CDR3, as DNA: TGCAGCGTTGAAGTTGGGGGCTCATACGAGCAGTACTTC. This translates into CSVEVGGSYEQYF.

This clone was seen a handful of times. CDR3 coding DNA: TGTGCCAGCAGCTTAAGGTCAGGGACTGAAGCTTTCTTT. Translated: CASSLRSGTEAFF. V and J are TRBV5-8 and TRBJ1-1, with D tentatively TRBD1 (5 bases). The CDR3 runs to 13 residues. Trimming pared 2 bases from V and 5 bases from J, leaving 10 bases between. Looked up from germline, CDR1 is SGHTS and CDR2 is YDEGEE.

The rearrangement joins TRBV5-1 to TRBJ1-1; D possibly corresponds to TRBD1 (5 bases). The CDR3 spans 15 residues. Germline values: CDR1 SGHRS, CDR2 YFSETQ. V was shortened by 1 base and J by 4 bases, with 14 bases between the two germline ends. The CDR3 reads CASSLQGTLGTEAFF. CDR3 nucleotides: TGCGCCAGCAGCTTGCAGGGTACCTTGGGCACTGAAGCTTTCTTT.

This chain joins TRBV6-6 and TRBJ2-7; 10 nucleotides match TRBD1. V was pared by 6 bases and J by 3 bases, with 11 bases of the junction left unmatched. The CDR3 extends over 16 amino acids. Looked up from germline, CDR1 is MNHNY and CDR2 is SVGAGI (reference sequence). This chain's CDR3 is CASSPRPGTGDYEQYF. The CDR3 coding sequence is TGTGCCAGCAGCCCCCGGCCCGGGACAGGGGACTACGAGCAGTACTTC.